This paragraph reports one T cell receptor (beta chain). Antigen specificity is unknown. This entry comes from a study of CD8 T cells in ankylosing spondylitis. Study-wide findings and caveats: The study identified a TCR beta motif of roughly eight highly homologous variants that appeared characteristic of ankylosing spondylitis blood.

TCRdb itself ran the 5' RACE reads through MiXCR, one entry per CDR3 protein. The sample lists under 130,000 distinct CDR3 sequences; under 30% were seen once. The receptor comes from a male donor with ankylosing spondylitis. Sequenced input: synovial fluid, either unsorted or a sorted T cell fraction (not recorded which).

The CDR3 loop reads CSVDLQRGELFF. In nucleotides, the CDR3 is TGCAGCGTTGATCTACAGCGCGGGGAGCTGTTTTTT. The J gene is TRBJ2-2, the V gene TRBV29-1; D not resolved. Germline loops: CDR1 SQVTM, CDR2 ANQGSEA. The CDR3 consists of 12 residues. Trimming took off 3 bases at V and 7 bases at J, with 9 bases between the two ends.